What follows are 20 T cell receptor beta chains derived from one specimen sequenced in a study of cytomegalovirus exposure and HLA in healthy donors. The PCR used 60 Vbeta and 13 Jbeta primers. Assay: immunoSEQ multiplex PCR; the TCRdb copy retains only in-frame clones and omits some. The table shows roughly 160,000 clones, with 60% to 80% occurring only once. Input material: PBMCs. These TCRs come from a man between 60 and 75 years old in good health and CMV-seronegative.

DNA of the CDR3: TGCGCCAGCAGTGCAGTCCGGGGGGCCTACGAGCAGTACTTC. This translates into CASSAVRGAYEQYF. V usage is TRBV10-1 and J usage is TRBJ2-5; 7 positions match TRBD2. The end of the DNA is better explained by TRBJ2-7, so the J call may be wrong. CDR1 and CDR2 from the germline V gene are WNHNN and SYGVQD (reference sequence). CDR3 length: 14 amino acids.

This clone has more than one count but fewer than ten. The rearrangement links TRBV6-4 to TRBJ1-1, with 8 bases matching TRBD1. The CDR3 extends over 14 amino acids. V was clipped by 4 bases and J by 4 bases; unmatched bases: 5. Per the germline V gene, CDR1 is MRHNA and CDR2 is SNTAGT. DNA for the CDR3: TGTGCCAGCAGTGCCCAAACAGGGGGCACTGAAGCTTTCTTT. It codes for CASSAQTGGTEAFF.

This chain connects TRBV9 to TRBJ1-4, with D possibly being TRBD1 (6 bases). CDR3 length: 15 amino acids. The V gene lost 1 base and the J gene lost 3 bases, with 10 bases spanning the gap. Germline CDR1 SGDLS, CDR2 YYNGEE. CDR3 sequence reads: CASSVSGVANEKLFF. The CDR3 coding sequence is TGTGCCAGCAGCGTATCAGGGGTAGCTAATGAAAAACTGTTTTTT.

This chain joins TRBV19 and TRBJ2-5, with a possible D match to TRBD2 (5 bases). Germline loops: CDR1 LNHDA, CDR2 SQIVND (reference sequence). The CDR3 consists of 16 residues. The V gene lost 5 bases and the J gene lost 5 bases, with 21 bases spanning the gap. CDR3 amino acids: CASSGPLVGVRETQYF. DNA of the CDR3: TGTGCCAGTAGTGGCCCCTTGGTCGGGGTCAGGGAGACCCAGTACTTC.

This chain uses TRBV7-8 with TRBJ2-5; 15 nucleotides align to TRBD2. Looked up from germline, CDR1 is SGHVS and CDR2 is FQNEAQ. The CDR3 sequence is 16 residues long. J was trimmed by 6 bases and V by 6 bases; bases with no gene match: 8. For the CDR3, the DNA is TGTGCCAGCAGTCCCCGGACTAGCGGGGGGGCCAAGACCCAGTACTTC. It specifies CASSPRTSGGAKTQYF.

The rearrangement joins TRBV5-5 to TRBJ1-1; weak D call: TRBD1 (5 bases). Trimming shortened V by 2 bases and J by 1 base, and 12 bases separated the two germline ends. Per germline, CDR1 SGHKS and CDR2 YYEKEE (reference sequence). The CDR3 consists of 15 residues. CDR3 nucleotides: TGTGCCAGCAGCTTATTCGGGGGGGAGAACACTGAAGCTTTCTTT. Translated: CASSLFGGENTEAFF.

The chain combines TRBV10-3 with TRBJ1-4; TRBD1 matches at 10 bases. This CDR3 has 15 amino acids. The V gene's germline CDR1 is ENHRY and CDR2 SYGVKD. With 3 bases clipped from V and 6 bases from J, the junction kept 4 bases outside the gene matches. In DNA, the CDR3 is TGTGCCATCAGTGACTGGACAGGGGGTGATGAAAAACTGTTTTTT. It codes for CAISDWTGGDEKLFF.

This chain joins TRBV30 and TRBJ2-7, with TRBD1 as a possible D gene (6 bases). V was cut by 6 bases and J by 0 bases, with 12 bases left in between. Per the germline V gene, CDR1 is GTSNPN and CDR2 is SVGIG (reference sequence). The CDR3 is 13 amino acids. For the CDR3, the DNA is TGTGCCTGCACCACGGACAGCTCCTACGAGCAGTACTTC. As protein: CACTTDSSYEQYF.

This clone was recorded only once. The chain combines TRBV6-5 with TRBJ1-2; D perhaps matches TRBD1 (5 bases). From germline, CDR1 is MNHEY and CDR2 SVGAGI. V lost 0 bases to trimming and J lost 1 base, with 9 bases between them. The CDR3 runs to 15 residues. The CDR3 loop is CASSYSEGLNYGYTF. In nucleotides, the CDR3 is TGTGCCAGCAGTTACTCGGAGGGGCTTAACTATGGCTACACCTTC.

This chain links TRBV10-2 with TRBJ1-5; 9 bases map to TRBD1. V shed 7 bases, J shed 5 bases, and the junction held 3 bases outside the gene matches. From germline, CDR1 is WSHSY and CDR2 SAAADI. The CDR3 extends over 13 amino acids. In DNA form, the CDR3 reads TGCGCCAGCAAGGACAGGGGAGATCAGCCCCAGCATTTT. Amino acids: CASKDRGDQPQHF.

V gene TRBV5-4 combines with J gene TRBJ1-2; the match to TRBD1 covers 7 bases. Germline assignment: CDR1 SGHNT and CDR2 YYREEE (reference sequence). V shed 7 bases, J shed 0 bases, and the junction held 9 bases outside the gene matches. This CDR3 has 15 residues. The CDR3 loop reads CASRTPGQANYGYTF. CDR3 nucleotide sequence: TGTGCCAGCCGGACCCCCGGACAGGCTAACTATGGCTACACCTTC.

The CDR3 nucleotides are TGCGCCTGTCAGGACACATTGAACACTGAAGCTTTCTTT. Protein: CACQDTLNTEAFF. The chain employs TRBV5-1 and TRBJ1-1, with D possibly matching TRBD1 (5 bases). Per the germline V gene, CDR1 is SGHRS and CDR2 is YFSETQ. V gave up 10 bases and J gave up 0 bases, with 13 bases separating them. This CDR3 is built from 13 residues.

DNA of the CDR3: TGCGCCAGCAGCGGACAGGGTCCCCAATATGGCTACACCTTC. It codes for CASSGQGPQYGYTF. The chain is built from TRBV5-1 and TRBJ1-2; 8 nucleotides align to TRBD1. V shed 4 bases, J shed 5 bases, and the junction held 7 bases outside the gene matches. The length of the CDR3 is 14 residues. CDR1 is SGHRS, CDR2 YFSETQ, per germline.

The J gene is TRBJ2-3, the V gene TRBV30, with D unclear. Between the trimmed V and J ends, which lost 3 bases and 0 bases, there was a span of 13 bases. The germline V gene encodes CDR1 GTSNPN and CDR2 SVGIG (reference sequence). The CDR3 contains 15 residues. The chain's CDR3 is CAWSVGDPSTDTQYF. The DNA for the CDR3 is TGTGCCTGGAGCGTCGGAGACCCAAGCACAGATACGCAGTATTTT.

The chain uses TRBV20-1 and TRBJ2-5, with a tentative D call TRBD2 (5 bases). The CDR3 is 11 amino acids. The germline V and J ends were trimmed by 6 bases and 3 bases, with 8 bases remaining between them. Germline loops: CDR1 DFQATT, CDR2 SNEGSKA (reference sequence). The CDR3 sequence is CSATAEETQYF. CDR3 bases: TGCAGTGCAACAGCGGAAGAGACCCAGTACTTC.

This clone was counted only a few times. The chain links TRBV5-6 to TRBJ2-2, with 13 bases aligning to TRBD2. After removal of 3 bases from V and 4 bases from J, the junction contained 9 bases not matched to a gene. The CDR3 covers 18 residues. CDR1 and CDR2 from the germline V gene are SGHDT and YYEEEE. CDR3 in DNA: TGTGCCAGCAGCTCCTCACTAGCGGGGGGGCCGGGCACCGGGGAGCTGTTTTTT. Protein product: CASSSSLAGGPGTGELFF.

The V and J genes are TRBV21-1 and TRBJ1-1; the DNA was not used to check the table's D call, TRBD1. TRBV21-1 is a listed pseudogene. The CDR3 runs to 19 residues. The CDR3 protein is CASSKAPGQVGVMITEAFF. In DNA form, the CDR3 reads TGTGCCAGCAGCAAAGCGCCGGGACAGGTAGGGGTGATGATAACTGAAGCTTTCTTT.

This clone was seen once. The genes are TRBV4-1 and TRBJ1-2, with unresolved D. This CDR3 is 14 amino acids long. The V and J ends lost 1 base and 4 bases respectively, with 10 bases between them. Germline assignment: CDR1 MGHRA and CDR2 YSYEKL. In DNA, the CDR3 is TGCGCCAGCAGCCAAGGGGGAGGATCCTATGGCTACACCTTC. This translates into CASSQGGGSYGYTF.

The chain has TRBV4-2 and TRBJ2-3, with 8 bases fitting TRBD1. Trimming at V came to 0 bases and at J to 9 bases, leaving 17 bases not matched to a gene. CDR1 is LGHNA, CDR2 YNFKEQ, per germline. CDR3 size: 18 residues. CDR3 nucleotides: TGTGCCAGCAGCCAAGACCAGGGGGCTGGTTCGGACCCCGAAACGCAGTATTTT. Its protein product is CASSQDQGAGSDPETQYF.

The chain combines TRBV7-2 with TRBJ2-5; 7 bases match TRBD1. The germline CDR1 and CDR2 sequences are SGHTA and FQGNSA. The J segment lost 2 bases and the V segment lost 4 bases, leaving 4 bases of the junction unmatched. The CDR3 contains 14 residues. The DNA of the CDR3 is TGTGCCAGCAGCTATACAGGGGAACAAGAGACCCAGTACTTC. As protein: CASSYTGEQETQYF.